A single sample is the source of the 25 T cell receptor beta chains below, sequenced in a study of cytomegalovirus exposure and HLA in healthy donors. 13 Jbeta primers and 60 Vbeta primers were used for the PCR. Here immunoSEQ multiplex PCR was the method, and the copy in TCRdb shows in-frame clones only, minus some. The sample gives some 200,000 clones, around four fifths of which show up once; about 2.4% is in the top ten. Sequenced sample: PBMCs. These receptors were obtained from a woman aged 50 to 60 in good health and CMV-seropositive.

The CDR3 DNA follows: TGCGCCAGCAGCCAAGACCCGAAAAGCACGACCGGGGAGCTGTTTTTT. It codes for CASSQDPKSTTGELFF. The chain recombines TRBV4-3 with TRBJ2-2; D gene unclear. Trimming shortened V by 0 bases and J by 5 bases, and 13 bases separated the two germline ends. CDR3 length: 16 residues. CDR1 is LGHNA, CDR2 YSLEER, per germline.

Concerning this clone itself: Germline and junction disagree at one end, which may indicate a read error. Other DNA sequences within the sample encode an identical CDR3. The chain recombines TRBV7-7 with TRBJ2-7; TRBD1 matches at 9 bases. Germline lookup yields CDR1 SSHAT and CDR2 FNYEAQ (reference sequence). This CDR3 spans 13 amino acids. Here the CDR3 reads CASSPDRGYEQYF. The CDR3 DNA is TGTGCTAGCAGCCCGGACAGGGGCTACGAGCAGTACTTC.

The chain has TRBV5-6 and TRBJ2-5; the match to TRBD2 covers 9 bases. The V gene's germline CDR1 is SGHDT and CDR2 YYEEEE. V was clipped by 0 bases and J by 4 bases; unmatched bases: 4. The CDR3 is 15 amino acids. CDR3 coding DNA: TGTGCCAGCAGCTTGGGGGCGGGGGGGCCAGAGACCCAGTACTTC. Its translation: CASSLGAGGPETQYF.

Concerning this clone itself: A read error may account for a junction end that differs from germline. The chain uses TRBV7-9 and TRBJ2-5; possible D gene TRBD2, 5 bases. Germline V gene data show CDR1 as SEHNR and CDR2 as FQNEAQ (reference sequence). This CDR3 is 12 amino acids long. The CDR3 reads CSSSLASETQYF. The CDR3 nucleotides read TGTTCCAGCAGCTTAGCGTCGGAGACCCAGTACTTC.

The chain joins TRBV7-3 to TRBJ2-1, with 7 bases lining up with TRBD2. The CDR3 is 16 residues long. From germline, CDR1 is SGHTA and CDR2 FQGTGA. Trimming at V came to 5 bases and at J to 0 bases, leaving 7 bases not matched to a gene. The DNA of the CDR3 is TGTGCCAGCAGCCGGACCGGGACTACCTCCTACAATGAGCAGTTCTTC. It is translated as CASSRTGTTSYNEQFF.

The CDR3 is CASSPIYEQYF. CDR3 bases: TGTGCCAGCAGCCCCATCTACGAGCAGTACTTC. The chain couples TRBV7-9 to TRBJ2-7, with D unresolved. The ends were cut back, 5 bases at V and 3 bases at J, with 5 bases in the middle. The CDR3 has 11 residues. The germline CDR1 and CDR2 sequences are SEHNR and FQNEAQ (reference sequence).

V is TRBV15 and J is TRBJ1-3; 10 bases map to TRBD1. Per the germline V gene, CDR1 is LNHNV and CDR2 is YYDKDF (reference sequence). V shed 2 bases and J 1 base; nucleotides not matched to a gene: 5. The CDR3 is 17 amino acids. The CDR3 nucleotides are TGTGCCACCAGCAGATCCGGGACAGGGGTATCTGGAAACACCATATATTTT. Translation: CATSRSGTGVSGNTIYF.

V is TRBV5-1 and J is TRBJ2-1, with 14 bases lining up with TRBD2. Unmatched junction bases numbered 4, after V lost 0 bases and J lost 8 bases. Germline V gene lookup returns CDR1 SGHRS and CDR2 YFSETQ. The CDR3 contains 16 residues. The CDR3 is CASSLGTGLAGDEQFF. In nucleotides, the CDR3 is TGCGCCAGCAGCTTGGGGACGGGACTAGCGGGGGATGAGCAGTTCTTC.

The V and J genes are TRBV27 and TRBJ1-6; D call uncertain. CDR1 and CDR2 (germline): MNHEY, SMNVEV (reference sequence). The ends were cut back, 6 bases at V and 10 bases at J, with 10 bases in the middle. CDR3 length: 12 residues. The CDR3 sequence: CASSVLGSPLHF. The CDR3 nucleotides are TGTGCCAGCAGCGTTCTCGGGTCACCCCTCCACTTT.

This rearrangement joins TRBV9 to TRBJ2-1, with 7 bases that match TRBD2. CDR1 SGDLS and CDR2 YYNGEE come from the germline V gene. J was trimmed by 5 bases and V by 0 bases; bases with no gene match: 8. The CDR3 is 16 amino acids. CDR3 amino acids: CASSVADWGRDNEQFF. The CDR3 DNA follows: TGTGCCAGCAGCGTAGCTGATTGGGGGAGGGACAATGAGCAGTTCTTC. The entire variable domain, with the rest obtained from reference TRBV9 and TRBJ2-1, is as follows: DSGVTQTPKHLITATGQRVTLRCSPRSGDLSVYWYQQSLDQGLQFLIQYYNGEERAKGNILERFSAQQFPDLHSELNLSSLELGDSALYFCASSVADWGRDNEQFFGPGTRLTVL.

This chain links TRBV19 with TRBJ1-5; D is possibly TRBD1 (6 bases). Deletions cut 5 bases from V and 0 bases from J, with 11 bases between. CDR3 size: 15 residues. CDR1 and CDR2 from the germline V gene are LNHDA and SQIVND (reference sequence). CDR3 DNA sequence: TGTGCCAGTAGTTCCGACAGGTATAGCAATCAGCCCCAGCATTTT. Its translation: CASSSDRYSNQPQHF.

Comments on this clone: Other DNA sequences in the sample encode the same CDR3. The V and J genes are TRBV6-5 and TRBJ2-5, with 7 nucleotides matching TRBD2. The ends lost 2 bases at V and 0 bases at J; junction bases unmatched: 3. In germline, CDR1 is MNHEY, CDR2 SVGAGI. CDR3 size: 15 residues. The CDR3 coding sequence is TGTGCCAGCAGTTACCTAGCGGAGAACCAAGAGACCCAGTACTTC. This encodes CASSYLAENQETQYF.

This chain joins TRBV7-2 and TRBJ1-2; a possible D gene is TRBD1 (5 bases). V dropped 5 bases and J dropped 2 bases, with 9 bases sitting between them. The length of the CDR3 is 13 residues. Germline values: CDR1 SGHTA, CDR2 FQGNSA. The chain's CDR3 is CASSIPGNYGYTF. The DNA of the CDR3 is TGTGCCAGCAGCATTCCAGGGAACTATGGCTACACCTTC.

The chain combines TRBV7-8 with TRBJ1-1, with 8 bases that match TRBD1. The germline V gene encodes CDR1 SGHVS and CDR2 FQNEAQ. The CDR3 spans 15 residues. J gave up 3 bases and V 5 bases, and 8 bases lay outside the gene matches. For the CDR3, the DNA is TGTGCCAGCAGCCAGGGGGCCGGTGGGCACACTGAAGCTTTCTTT. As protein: CASSQGAGGHTEAFF.

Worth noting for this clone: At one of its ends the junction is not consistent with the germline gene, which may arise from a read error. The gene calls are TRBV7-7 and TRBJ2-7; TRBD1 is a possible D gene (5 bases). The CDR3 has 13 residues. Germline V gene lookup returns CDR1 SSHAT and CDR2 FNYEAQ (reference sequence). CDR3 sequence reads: CASSSRQGNEQYF. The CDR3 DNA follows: TGTGCTAGCAGCTCGCGGCAGGGAAACGAGCAGTACTTC.

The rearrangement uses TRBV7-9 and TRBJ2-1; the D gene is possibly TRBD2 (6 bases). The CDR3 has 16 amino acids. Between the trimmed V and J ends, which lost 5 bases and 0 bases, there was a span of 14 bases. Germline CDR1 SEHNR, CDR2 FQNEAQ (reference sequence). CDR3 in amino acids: CASSAQLAYSYNEQFF. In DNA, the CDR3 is TGTGCCAGCAGCGCCCAACTAGCATACTCCTACAATGAGCAGTTCTTC.

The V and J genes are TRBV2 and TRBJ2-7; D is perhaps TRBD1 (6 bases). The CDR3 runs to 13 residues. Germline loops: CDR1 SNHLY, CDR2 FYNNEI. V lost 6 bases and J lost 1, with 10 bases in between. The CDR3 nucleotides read TGTGCCAGCAGCGACGGACAGTCCTACGAGCAGTACTTC. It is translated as CASSDGQSYEQYF.

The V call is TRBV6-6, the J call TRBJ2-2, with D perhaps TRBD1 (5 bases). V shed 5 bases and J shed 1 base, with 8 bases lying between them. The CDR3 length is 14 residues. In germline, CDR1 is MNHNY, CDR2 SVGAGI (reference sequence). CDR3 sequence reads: CASSIDRNTGELFF. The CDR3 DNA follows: TGTGCCAGCAGTATAGACAGGAACACCGGGGAGCTGTTTTTT.

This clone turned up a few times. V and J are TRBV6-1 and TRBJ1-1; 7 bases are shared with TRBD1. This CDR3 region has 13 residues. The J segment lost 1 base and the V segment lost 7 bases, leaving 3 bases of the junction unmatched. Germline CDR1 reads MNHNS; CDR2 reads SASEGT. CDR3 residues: CASKWDRNTEAFF. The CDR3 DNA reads TGTGCCAGCAAGTGGGACAGGAACACTGAAGCTTTCTTT.

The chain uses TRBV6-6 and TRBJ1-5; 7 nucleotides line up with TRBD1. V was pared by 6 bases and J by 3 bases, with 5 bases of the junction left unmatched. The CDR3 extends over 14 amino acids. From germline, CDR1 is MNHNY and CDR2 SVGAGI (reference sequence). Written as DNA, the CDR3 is TGTGCCAGCAGCAGGGGGTTGAACAATCAGCCCCAGCATTTT. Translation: CASSRGLNNQPQHF.

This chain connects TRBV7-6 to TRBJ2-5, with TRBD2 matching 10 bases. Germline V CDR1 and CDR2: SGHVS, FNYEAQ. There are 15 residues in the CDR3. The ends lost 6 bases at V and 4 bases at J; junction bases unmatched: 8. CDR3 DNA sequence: TGTGCCAGCAGTTTAAGCGGGGGGGCACCAGAGACCCAGTACTTC. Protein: CASSLSGGAPETQYF.

CDR3: CAISGLAGSTDTQYF. CDR3 bases: TGTGCCATCAGCGGACTAGCGGGGAGCACAGATACGCAGTATTTT. V and J are TRBV10-3 and TRBJ2-3; TRBD2 matches at 12 bases. Losses at the gene ends were 6 bases for V and 0 bases for J; bases not matched to a gene: 1. This CDR3 region has 15 residues. Germline assignment: CDR1 ENHRY and CDR2 SYGVKD.

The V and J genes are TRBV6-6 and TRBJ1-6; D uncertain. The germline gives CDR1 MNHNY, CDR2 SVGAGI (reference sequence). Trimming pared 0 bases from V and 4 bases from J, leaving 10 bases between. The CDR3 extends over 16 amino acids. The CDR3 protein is CASSYSRADYNSPLHF. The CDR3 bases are TGTGCCAGCAGTTACTCGAGAGCGGATTATAATTCACCCCTCCACTTT.

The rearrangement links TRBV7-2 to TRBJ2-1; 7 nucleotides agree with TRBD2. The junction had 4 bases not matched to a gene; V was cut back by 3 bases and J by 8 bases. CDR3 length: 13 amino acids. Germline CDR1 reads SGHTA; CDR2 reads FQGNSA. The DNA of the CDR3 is TGTGCCAGCAGCTTTGGGGGGAGGGATGAGCAGTTCTTC. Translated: CASSFGGRDEQFF.

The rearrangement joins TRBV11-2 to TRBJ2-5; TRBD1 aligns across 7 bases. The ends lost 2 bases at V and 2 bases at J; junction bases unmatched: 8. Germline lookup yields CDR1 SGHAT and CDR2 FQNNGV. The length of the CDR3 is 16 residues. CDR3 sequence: CASSLLFPGQQETQYF. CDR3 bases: TGTGCCAGCAGCTTACTGTTCCCGGGACAGCAAGAGACCCAGTACTTC.